The 19 T cell receptor beta chains below all came from one sample that was sequenced in a study of vaccination and CD4 T cells after COVID-19. Treatment described: approximately nine-day PBMC culture with coronavirus spike peptide pools or control peptides (ViraFEST assay). Sequenced with the Oncomine TCR Beta short-read assay was DNA taken from cultured CD4+ T cells. TCRdb used MiXCR to reprocess the PCR reads, holding one entry per CDR3 protein. This table holds about 19,000 distinct CDR3 sequences, around 55% found once. These TCRs are of unknown antigen specificity. Specimen: CD4+ T cells from blood, cultured in vitro. All receptors derive from a human donor who had recovered from COVID-19.

The rearrangement uses TRBV2 and TRBJ1-6, with 9 bases identical to TRBD1. The CDR3 runs 13 residues. J was trimmed by 8 bases and V by 6 bases; bases with no gene match: 2. Germline V gene data show CDR1 as SNHLY and CDR2 as FYNNEI. The CDR3 sequence is CASRGQGDSPLHF. The CDR3 nucleotides read TGTGCCAGCAGGGGACAGGGTGATTCACCCCTCCACTTT.

The chain recombines TRBV10-2 with TRBJ1-5; tentatively, D is TRBD1 (5 bases). The CDR3 runs to 15 residues. In germline, CDR1 is WSHSY, CDR2 SAAADI. V was shortened by 6 bases and J by 1 base, with 13 bases between the two germline ends. The CDR3 DNA is TGCGCCAGCAGATCGGGACGGGGGAGCAATCAGCCCCAGCATTTT. Translating it yields CASRSGRGSNQPQHF.

This clonotype was seen once. The final CDR3 position lacks the conserved phenylalanine or tryptophan, pointing to a likely read error. The V and J genes are TRBV19 and TRBJ2-5, with D uncertain. Per the germline V gene, CDR1 is LNHDA and CDR2 is SQIVND (reference sequence). CDR3 length equals 16 residues. V lost 1 base to trimming and J lost 2 bases, with 14 bases between them. The CDR3 loop is CASSIAVVTLQETQYS. DNA for the CDR3: TGTGCCAGTAGTATAGCTGTCGTTACTCTACAAGAGACCCAGTACTCC.

The V gene is TRBV27, the J gene TRBJ1-2; 7 bases line up with TRBD1. The CDR3 has 14 amino acids. Germline values: CDR1 MNHEY, CDR2 SMNVEV (reference sequence). V lost 2 bases to trimming and J lost 7 bases; unmatched junction nucleotides: 7. This chain's CDR3 is CASSLERQGGGYTF. The CDR3 nucleotides are TGTGCCAGCAGTTTAGAGAGACAGGGAGGTGGCTACACCTTC.

This chain connects TRBV19 to TRBJ2-3; D tentatively fits TRBD1 or TRBD2 (6 bases each). Deletions cut 11 bases from V and 5 bases from J, with 20 bases between. This CDR3 contains 14 residues. In germline, CDR1 is LNHDA, CDR2 SQIVND (reference sequence). In DNA form, the CDR3 reads TGTGCCTCGGGGGCGGCCCGGTGGGGAGATACGCAGTATTTT. It yields the protein CASGAARWGDTQYF.

This clonotype has a handful of counts. This sequence joins TRBV27 and TRBJ1-6; D gene ambiguous. The germline V gene encodes CDR1 MNHEY and CDR2 SMNVEV (reference sequence). The CDR3 loop spans 12 amino acids. V was pared by 6 bases and J by 10 bases, with 10 bases between. The CDR3 protein is CASRDLGSPLHF. CDR3 DNA: TGTGCCAGCAGGGACCTTGGATCACCCCTCCACTTT.

This chain uses TRBV2 with TRBJ1-2; 9 bases map to TRBD1. The CDR3 has 14 amino acids. J gave up 2 bases and V 7 bases, and 5 bases lay outside the gene matches. The V gene's germline CDR1 is SNHLY and CDR2 FYNNEI. The CDR3 reads CASKRQGGNYGYTF. Here the CDR3 DNA reads TGTGCCAGCAAGAGACAGGGGGGGAACTATGGCTACACCTTC.

This chain uses TRBV10-3 with TRBJ1-1; TRBD1 aligns across 11 bases. The CDR3 contains 15 residues. V lost 6 bases and J lost 2; bases outside the gene matches: 5. Germline V gives CDR1 ENHRY, CDR2 SYGVKD. The CDR3 region is CAIRGQGVGNTEAFF. In DNA form, the CDR3 reads TGTGCCATCAGGGGACAGGGGGTTGGAAACACTGAAGCTTTCTTT.

The chain has TRBV10-3 and TRBJ2-1, with a weak D call TRBD2 (7 bases). V gave up 3 bases and J gave up 5 bases, with 26 bases separating them. Germline V gene sequence: CDR1 ENHRY, CDR2 SYGVKD. This CDR3 contains 19 residues. This CDR3 is CAISERGAILWLANNEQFF. CDR3 bases: TGTGCCATCAGTGAACGGGGGGCCATTTTGTGGCTAGCGAACAATGAGCAGTTCTTC.

The chain has TRBV10-1 and TRBJ2-2, with D possibly TRBD1 on 6 matching bases. V shed 6 bases and J shed 0 bases, with 8 bases lying between them. This CDR3 has 14 amino acids. Germline V lookup: CDR1 WNHNN, CDR2 SYGVQD (reference sequence). In DNA form, the CDR3 reads TGCGCCAGCAGCAGGGGAGCGAACACCGGGGAGCTGTTTTTT. It codes for CASSRGANTGELFF.

The chain links TRBV20-1 to TRBJ2-7; D remains unclear. V gave up 3 bases and J gave up 2 bases, with 5 bases separating them. Germline V gene sequence: CDR1 DFQATT, CDR2 SNEGSKA (reference sequence). This CDR3 is built from 11 residues. In DNA, the CDR3 is TGCAGTGCTAGGCCTCCCTACGAGCAGTACTTC. Amino acid sequence: CSARPPYEQYF.

This clonotype was seen a handful of times. The chain has TRBV7-8 and TRBJ1-2; the match to TRBD1 covers 7 bases. V gave up 4 bases and J gave up 0 bases; unmatched junction bases: 2. This CDR3 contains 14 residues. Germline V lookup: CDR1 SGHVS, CDR2 FQNEAQ. The CDR3 nucleotides read TGTGCCAGCAGCTCGGGACAGACTAACTATGGCTACACCTTC. This sequence encodes CASSSGQTNYGYTF. The full variable domain, in which reference TRBV7-8 and TRBJ1-2 provide the parts outside the CDR3, is GAGVSQSPRYKVAKRGQDVALRCDPISGHVSLFWYQQALGQGPEFLTYFQNEAQLDKSGLPSDRFFAERPEGSVSTLKIQRTQQEDSAVYLCASSSGQTNYGYTFGSGTRLTVV.

J is TRBJ2-1 and V is TRBV10-2, with 8 positions matching TRBD2. The trim removed 4 bases at V and 8 bases at J, leaving 10 bases unmatched. The germline V gene encodes CDR1 WSHSY and CDR2 SAAADI. The CDR3 extends over 15 amino acids. In nucleotides, the CDR3 is TGCGCCAGCAGTGTCCCGGGAGGGCCAGTTGATGAGCAGTTCTTC. Translated: CASSVPGGPVDEQFF.

This chain connects TRBV6-1 to TRBJ1-2; maybe TRBD1 (5 bases). The V gene's germline CDR1 is MNHNS and CDR2 SASEGT. CDR3 length equals 17 residues. Trimming stripped 6 bases from V and 1 base from J, with 21 bases between. CDR3 sequence reads: CASRPGTAVILNYGYTF. DNA of the CDR3: TGTGCCAGCAGACCCGGGACGGCAGTTATTCTTAACTATGGCTACACCTTC.

The chain carries TRBV6-1 and TRBJ2-6, with a weak D call TRBD1 (6 bases). The CDR3 runs to 18 residues. Germline CDR1 reads MNHNS; CDR2 reads SASEGT. V dropped 3 bases and J dropped 2 bases, with 17 bases sitting between them. This chain's CDR3 is CASSEVTGHIAGANVLTF. The CDR3, as DNA: TGTGCCAGCAGTGAGGTGACAGGTCATATTGCTGGGGCCAACGTCCTGACTTTC.

V is TRBV5-4 and J is TRBJ1-5; D remains ambiguous. V lost 0 bases and J 3 bases, leaving 4 bases between the germline ends. The CDR3 spans 13 residues. Germline lookup yields CDR1 SGHNT and CDR2 YYREEE (reference sequence). CDR3 sequence: CASSLDINQPQHF. CDR3 nucleotides: TGTGCCAGCAGCTTGGATATCAATCAGCCCCAGCATTTT. The whole variable domain, remainder taken from reference TRBV5-4 and TRBJ1-5, is ETGVTQSPTHLIKTRGQQVTLRCSSQSGHNTVSWYQQALGQGPQFIFQYYREEENGRGNFPPRFSGLQFPNYSSELNVNALELDDSALYLCASSLDINQPQHFGDGTRLSIL.

The chain couples TRBV6-5 to TRBJ2-7; 7 bases are shared with TRBD1. The germline V gene has CDR1 MNHEY and CDR2 SVGAGI. V lost 0 bases and J lost 1; bases outside the gene matches: 9. This CDR3 comprises 17 residues. The CDR3, as DNA: TGTGCCAGCAGTTACTCCTCTGCCCGGGACAGTTCCTACGAGCAGTACTTC. Encoded protein: CASSYSSARDSSYEQYF.

This clonotype was detected only a few times. The chain links TRBV6-1 to TRBJ2-1; 9 bases line up with TRBD2. This CDR3 is built from 13 residues. The V gene's germline CDR1 is MNHNS and CDR2 SASEGT. V trimming: 6 bases; J trimming: 10 bases; junction bases outside the gene matches: 7. The CDR3 DNA follows: TGTGCCAGCAGATTAGCGGGAGAGGGAGAGCAGTTCTTC. This encodes CASRLAGEGEQFF.

This chain connects TRBV7-9 to TRBJ2-1, with TRBD2 matching over 10 bases. Germline V gene sequence: CDR1 SEHNR, CDR2 FQNEAQ (reference sequence). This CDR3 comprises 15 residues. Unmatched junction bases numbered 4, after V lost 6 bases and J lost 2 bases. CDR3 in DNA: TGTGCCAGCAGAGCTAGCGGGAGTACCTACAATGAGCAGTTCTTC. Its translation is CASRASGSTYNEQFF.